The 20 T cell receptor beta chains in this list originate from one sample, sequenced in a study of neurological immune-mediated disorders. Each CDR3 protein gets one entry after TCRdb re-called the 5' RACE reads with MiXCR. The sample includes roughly 50,000 distinct CDR3 sequences, about 13% of them seen just once. The specimen was PBMCs. The receptor set was obtained from a woman aged 55 to 70 with HTLV-1-associated myelopathy (HAM/TSP).

This clonotype was recorded at least ten times. The rearrangement uses TRBV5-1 and TRBJ2-1; TRBD2 aligns across 11 bases. V lost 4 bases and J lost 6; bases outside the gene matches: 3. This CDR3 has 14 amino acids. CDR1 and CDR2 (germline): SGHRS, YFSETQ. This CDR3 reads CASSTSGGTNEQFF. CDR3 coding DNA: TGCGCCAGCAGCACTAGCGGGGGCACCAATGAGCAGTTCTTC. The full variable domain, in which reference TRBV5-1 and TRBJ2-1 provide the parts outside the CDR3, is KAGVTQTPRYLIKTRGQQVTLSCSPISGHRSVSWYQQTPGQGLQFLFEYFSETQRNKGNFPGRFSGRQFSNSRSEMNVSTLELGDSALYLCASSTSGGTNEQFFGPGTRLTVL.

In its sample, this clonotype was seen many times. The V and J genes are TRBV20-1 and TRBJ1-5; D is undetermined. This CDR3 is 14 amino acids long. CDR1 and CDR2 (germline): DFQATT, SNEGSKA (reference sequence). The V end was cut by 6 bases, the J end by 1 base, with 13 bases between. The DNA of the CDR3 is TGCAGTGCGCGCCATGTGGGGAGCAATCAGCCCCAGCATTTT. It translates to CSARHVGSNQPQHF.

This clonotype has a handful of counts. The chain links TRBV11-2 to TRBJ2-2, with 7 nucleotides matching TRBD1. The CDR3 is 15 residues long. CDR1 SGHAT and CDR2 FQNNGV come from the germline V gene. Trimming removed 5 bases from V and 4 bases from J; junction bases left unmatched: 7. In nucleotides, the CDR3 is TGTGCCAGCAGCCCAAGGACAGGCGGCACCGGGGAGCTGTTTTTT. Protein sequence: CASSPRTGGTGELFF.

Ten or more counts support this clonotype. CDR3 sequence (DNA): TGCGCCAGCAGATTGCGGATTAGCGGGAGGTACGAGCAGTACTTC. Amino acid sequence: CASRLRISGRYEQYF. The gene calls are TRBV5-1 and TRBJ2-7; 10 nucleotides line up with TRBD2. The CDR3 totals 15 residues. The V segment lost 5 bases and the J segment 4 bases; nucleotides outside the gene matches: 9. Per germline, CDR1 SGHRS and CDR2 YFSETQ.

This clonotype was seen repeatedly, ten times or more. The chain carries TRBV5-1 and TRBJ1-1; possible D gene TRBD1, 6 bases. Germline CDR1 and CDR2: SGHRS and YFSETQ. The CDR3 has 14 amino acids. Trimming took 3 bases from V and 1 from J, leaving 10 bases between them. CDR3 bases: TGCGCCAGCAGCTCCTGGACAGAGAACACTGAAGCTTTCTTT. Translation: CASSSWTENTEAFF.

This clonotype was found many times. The chain joins TRBV20-1 to TRBJ2-7; no clear D. The CDR3 runs 14 residues. V lost 2 bases and J 5 bases, leaving 16 bases between the germline ends. Germline V gene sequence: CDR1 DFQATT, CDR2 SNEGSKA (reference sequence). The CDR3 nucleotides read TGCAGTGCTAGACCAGGCGACATCCTGAACGAGCAGTACTTC. Its translation is CSARPGDILNEQYF.

This clonotype was counted at least ten times. This rearrangement joins TRBV5-5 to TRBJ1-5; TRBD1 is a possible D gene (5 bases). The CDR3 has 17 residues. Germline CDR1 is SGHKS and CDR2 is YYEKEE (reference sequence). Trimming cost V 0 bases and J 4 bases, with 17 bases left between them. DNA of the CDR3: TGTGCCAGCAGCTTGGCCGGGACCAGCTTGGGGAATCAGCCCCAGCATTTT. It codes for CASSLAGTSLGNQPQHF.

This chain uses TRBV5-1 with TRBJ1-2, with 8 nucleotides matching TRBD1. CDR1 is SGHRS, CDR2 YFSETQ, per germline. V shed 0 bases, J shed 8 bases, and the junction held 12 bases outside the gene matches. The CDR3 runs 16 residues. CDR3 in amino acids: CASSLDASRGRGGYTF. As DNA, the CDR3 is TGCGCCAGCAGCTTGGACGCGTCCAGGGGGCGCGGAGGCTACACCTTC. Full variable domain (rest looked up from reference TRBV5-1 and TRBJ1-2): KAGVTQTPRYLIKTRGQQVTLSCSPISGHRSVSWYQQTPGQGLQFLFEYFSETQRNKGNFPGRFSGRQFSNSRSEMNVSTLELGDSALYLCASSLDASRGRGGYTFGSGTRLTVV.

The chain joins TRBV5-1 to TRBJ2-7; 10 bases align to TRBD2. The trim removed 5 bases at V and 11 bases at J, leaving 16 bases unmatched. The CDR3 contains 15 residues. The germline V gene encodes CDR1 SGHRS and CDR2 YFSETQ. CDR3 amino acids: CASRLRISGRYEKYF. The DNA of the CDR3 is TGCGCCAGCAGATTGCGGATTAGCGGGAGGTACGAAAAGTACTTC. The full variable domain, its missing parts supplied by reference TRBV5-1 and TRBJ2-7, is KAGVTQTPRYLIKTRGQQVTLSCSPISGHRSVSWYQQTPGQGLQFLFEYFSETQRNKGNFPGRFSGRQFSNSRSEMNVSTLELGDSALYLCASRLRISGRYEKYFGPGTRLTVT.

Comment on this clonotype: Since the CDR3 does not end with the conserved phenylalanine or tryptophan, this likely comes from a read error. The chain employs TRBV4-2 and TRBJ2-5; a possible D gene is TRBD1 (6 bases). The CDR3 totals 16 residues. V was clipped by 2 bases and J by 1 base, with 14 bases between them. The germline V gene has CDR1 LGHNA and CDR2 YNFKEQ. The CDR3 region has the DNA TGTGCCAGCAGCCAAAGCGCCCGACAGGCCCAAGAGACCCAGTACTTA. Translation: CASSQSARQAQETQYL.

This clonotype was detected ten times or more. The rearrangement uses TRBV9 and TRBJ2-3; no firm D call. CDR1 is SGDLS and CDR2 is YYNGEE in the germline V gene. There are 14 residues in the CDR3. V was clipped by 0 bases and J by 7 bases, with 12 bases between them. This CDR3 is CASSVVADSHTQYF. In DNA, the CDR3 is TGTGCCAGCAGCGTAGTGGCTGACTCCCATACGCAGTATTTT. Full variable domain (missing parts from reference TRBV9 and TRBJ2-3): DSGVTQTPKHLITATGQRVTLRCSPRSGDLSVYWYQQSLDQGLQFLIQYYNGEERAKGNILERFSAQQFPDLHSELNLSSLELGDSALYFCASSVVADSHTQYFGPGTRLTVL.

This clonotype was seen at least ten times. CDR3 sequence: CARPGRDLLEQYF. CDR3 bases: TGTGCCAGGCCGGGACGAGACCTTCTCGAGCAGTACTTC. V usage is TRBV12-3 or TRBV12-4 and J usage is TRBJ2-7, with D perhaps matching TRBD1 or TRBD2 (5 bases each). With 9 bases removed from V and 6 bases from J, the gap between germline ends came to 18 bases. The CDR3 extends over 13 amino acids.

Relative to its sample, this clonotype is medium-sized (0.01 to 0.1%). The rearrangement joins TRBV7-3 to TRBJ2-4, with D perhaps TRBD2 (5 bases). The CDR3 runs 12 residues. V was trimmed by 5 bases and J by 9 bases, leaving 11 bases between them. Germline CDR1 and CDR2: SGHTA and FQGTGA. CDR3 nucleotides: TGTGCCAGCAGCCCCGAGGGTAGCATTCAGTACTTC. Translating gives CASSPEGSIQYF.

The J gene is TRBJ2-5, the V gene TRBV5-1; D unresolved. CDR1 is SGHRS and CDR2 is YFSETQ in the germline V gene. V lost 4 bases and J lost 5, with 15 bases in between. The CDR3 covers 14 residues. The DNA for the CDR3 is TGCGCCAGCAGCGCGGACCCCCCGTGGGAGACCCAGTACTTC. Amino acids: CASSADPPWETQYF.

This clonotype was found many times. The gene calls are TRBV29-1 and TRBJ1-1; 9 bases match TRBD1. Germline V lookup: CDR1 SQVTM, CDR2 ANQGSEA. This CDR3 has 14 residues. V lost 7 bases to trimming and J lost 3 bases; unmatched junction nucleotides: 9. CDR3 region: CSARQGDRYTEAFF. The CDR3 nucleotides are TGCAGCGCGAGACAGGGGGACAGGTACACTGAAGCTTTCTTT.

Many counts were recorded for this clonotype. The rearrangement joins TRBV5-1 to TRBJ2-2; no firm D call. Between the trimmed V and J ends, which lost 4 bases and 3 bases, there was a span of 10 bases. The CDR3 totals 14 residues. Germline lookup yields CDR1 SGHRS and CDR2 YFSETQ. The CDR3 protein is CASSPTQDTGELFF. The CDR3 DNA reads TGCGCCAGCAGCCCAACTCAAGACACCGGGGAGCTGTTTTTT.

This clonotype is deemed medium-sized. As DNA, the CDR3 is TGTGCCAGCAGTCTAACCGGGACTCCCAATGAGCAGTTCTTC. This sequence encodes CASSLTGTPNEQFF. V gene TRBV7-3 combines with J gene TRBJ2-1; perhaps TRBD2 as D (6 bases). The CDR3 extends over 14 amino acids. Germline V lookup: CDR1 SGHTA, CDR2 FQGTGA. V lost 6 bases and J 6 bases, leaving 15 bases between the germline ends.

The chain couples TRBV5-1 to TRBJ2-1, with a tentative D call TRBD2 (5 bases). Trimming cost V 0 bases and J 0 bases, with 7 bases left between them. This CDR3 region has 15 residues. Germline V CDR1 and CDR2: SGHRS, YFSETQ. The CDR3 region has the DNA TGCGCCAGCAGCTTGGACGGGGTCTCCTACAATGAGCAGTTCTTC. Protein product: CASSLDGVSYNEQFF.

This clonotype appeared many times. The chain joins TRBV29-1 to TRBJ1-2, with D hard to call. The V end was cut by 3 bases, the J end by 6 bases, with 8 bases between. The CDR3 is 11 amino acids. The germline V gene has CDR1 SQVTM and CDR2 ANQGSEA. This chain's CDR3 is CSVDFGDGYTF. DNA for the CDR3: TGCAGCGTTGATTTTGGAGATGGCTACACCTTC.

This clonotype was detected ten times or more. The chain is built from TRBV6-1 and TRBJ2-7; either TRBD1 or TRBD2 may fit D (5 bases each). Between the trimmed V and J ends, which lost 3 bases and 3 bases, there was a span of 15 bases. Germline loops: CDR1 MNHNS, CDR2 SASEGT. This CDR3 has 15 residues. The CDR3 bases are TGTGCCAGCAGTGAGTACTCGGGACGCAACTACGAGCAGTACTTC. It translates to CASSEYSGRNYEQYF.